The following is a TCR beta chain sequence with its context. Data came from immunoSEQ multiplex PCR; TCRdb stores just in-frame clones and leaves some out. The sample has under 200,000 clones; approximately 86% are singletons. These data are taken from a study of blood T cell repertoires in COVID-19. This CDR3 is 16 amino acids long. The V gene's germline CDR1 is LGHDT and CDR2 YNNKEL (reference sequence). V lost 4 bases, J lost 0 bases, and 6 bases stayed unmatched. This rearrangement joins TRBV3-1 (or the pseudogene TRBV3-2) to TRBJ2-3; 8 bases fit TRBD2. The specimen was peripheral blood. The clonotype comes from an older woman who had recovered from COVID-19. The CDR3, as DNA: TGTGCCAGCAGCCCTTTAGCGGGGTCTAGCACAGATACGCAGTATTTT. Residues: CASSPLAGSSTDTQYF.